This T cell receptor beta chain was found in a study of OX40 agonist ivuxolimab in advanced cancers. The CDR3 spans 15 residues. Per the germline V gene, CDR1 is ENHRY and CDR2 is SYGVKD. With 0 bases removed from V and 4 bases from J, the gap between germline ends came to 13 bases. Some clones are missing from TCRdb's copy, which holds only in-frame ones; the method was immunoSEQ multiplex PCR. Of about 53,000 clones in the sample, around 91% were seen once. The chain carries TRBV10-3 and TRBJ2-7; D uncertain. This sequence originates from an adult with an advanced solid tumor such as melanoma, head and neck, liver or kidney cancer. Source: CD4+ or CD8+ T cells sorted from blood, taken in a trial of the OX40 agonist ivuxolimab. The CDR3 sequence: CAISESPRSLYEQYF. CDR3 DNA: TGTGCCATCAGTGAGTCGCCACGAAGCCTTTACGAGCAGTACTTC.